The 10 T cell receptor beta chains below were found in one sample sequenced in a study of blood T cell repertoires in COVID-19. TCRdb's table, derived via immunoSEQ multiplex PCR, lists solely in-frame clones and lacks some. The sample has 150,000 to 200,000 clones, about nine tenths seen once. Sequencing was done on a sample of peripheral blood. The receptors shown here come from a man aged 25-45 years with COVID-19, enrolled during active disease.

The rearrangement uses TRBV18 and TRBJ1-3; possible D gene TRBD1, 6 bases. Trimming pared 3 bases from V and 3 bases from J, leaving 12 bases between. This CDR3 comprises 15 residues. Per germline, CDR1 KGHSH and CDR2 LQKENI. The CDR3: CASSPKDSIGNTIYF. The CDR3 nucleotides read TGTGCCAGCTCACCGAAGGACAGTATTGGAAACACCATATATTTT.

The J gene is TRBJ2-5, the V gene TRBV6-6; tentative D call: TRBD2 (6 bases). Germline V gene data show CDR1 as MNHNY and CDR2 as SVGAGI (reference sequence). Between the trimmed V and J ends, which lost 0 bases and 3 bases, there was a span of 11 bases. The CDR3 has 15 amino acids. The CDR3 DNA follows: TGTGCCAGCAGTTACTCGACGGGAGTTAAAGAGACCCAGTACTTC. Translated, it gives CASSYSTGVKETQYF.

This clone showed up just a few times. This sequence joins TRBV7-2 and TRBJ1-1; 10 bases are a match to TRBD1. CDR1 and CDR2 (germline): SGHTA, FQGNSA. The CDR3 length is 16 residues. The trim removed 2 bases at V and 5 bases at J, leaving 8 bases unmatched. The DNA for the CDR3 is TGTGCCAGCAGCTTAAGGCGGACAGGGGGAGGAACTGAAGCTTTCTTT. It specifies CASSLRRTGGGTEAFF.

The chain has TRBV27 and TRBJ2-7, with 7 nucleotides matching TRBD1. V gave up 5 bases and J gave up 4 bases; unmatched junction bases: 11. This CDR3 has 15 residues. Germline CDR1 is MNHEY and CDR2 is SMNVEV (reference sequence). CDR3 nucleotides: TGTGCCAGCAGTCCCCGACAGGGAATATGGTACGAGCAGTACTTC. Its protein product is CASSPRQGIWYEQYF.

The chain is built from TRBV2 and TRBJ2-1; 12 positions agree with TRBD1. Trimming cost V 4 bases and J 7 bases; bases outside gene matches: 5. Germline CDR1 and CDR2: SNHLY and FYNNEI. The CDR3 totals 15 residues. The CDR3 DNA reads as TGTGCCAGCAGTGTAGGGACAGGGGGCGGGAATGAGCAGTTCTTC. It yields the protein CASSVGTGGGNEQFF. Full variable domain (rest looked up from reference TRBV2 and TRBJ2-1): EPEVTQTPSHQVTQMGQEVILRCVPISNHLYFYWYRQILGQKVEFLVSFYNNEISEKSEIFDDQFSVERPDGSNFTLKIRSTKLEDSAMYFCASSVGTGGGNEQFFGPGTRLTVL.

The rearrangement joins TRBV7-7 to TRBJ2-2, with unresolved D. The V gene's germline CDR1 is SSHAT and CDR2 FNYEAQ (reference sequence). The CDR3 has 17 amino acids. The germline V and J ends were trimmed by 1 base and 0 bases, with 12 bases remaining between them. The CDR3 bases are TGTGCCAGCAGCTTAGACGCGGAGCGCGCGAACACCGGGGAGCTGTTTTTT. Residues: CASSLDAERANTGELFF.

The chain couples TRBV2 to TRBJ2-2; D may be TRBD1 (5 bases). This CDR3 is built from 15 residues. Trimming stripped 5 bases from V and 0 bases from J, with 10 bases between. Per germline, CDR1 SNHLY and CDR2 FYNNEI. CDR3 nucleotide sequence: TGTGCCAGCAGTTATACAGGCCCGAACACCGGGGAGCTGTTTTTT. Translation: CASSYTGPNTGELFF.

The chain recombines TRBV4-3 with TRBJ1-5; D gene ambiguous. CDR1 is LGHNA and CDR2 is YSLEER in the germline V gene. The CDR3 covers 15 residues. The germline V and J ends were trimmed by 0 bases and 4 bases, with 10 bases remaining between them. CDR3 DNA: TGCGCCAGCAGCCAAGATTGGGCGGGGAATCAGCCCCAGCATTTT. Its protein product is CASSQDWAGNQPQHF.

The chain joins TRBV7-9 to TRBJ1-5; D not resolved. The V end lost 5 bases, the J end lost 7 bases, and 12 bases lay between the germline ends. The germline gives CDR1 SEHNR, CDR2 FQNEAQ (reference sequence). The CDR3 is 13 amino acids. In DNA, the CDR3 is TGTGCCAGCAGCCTCGGGTCCTCCCAGCCCCAGCATTTT. Residues: CASSLGSSQPQHF.

The chain uses TRBV6-5 and TRBJ2-7; 7 bases are shared with TRBD2. This CDR3 has 15 amino acids. V shed 6 bases, J shed 3 bases, and the junction held 11 bases outside the gene matches. Germline V lookup: CDR1 MNHEY, CDR2 SVGAGI. This CDR3 reads CASRHGLGVGYEQYF. The CDR3 nucleotides read TGTGCCAGCAGACACGGACTAGGAGTGGGCTACGAGCAGTACTTC.